Each of the 11 T cell receptor beta chains below was sequenced from the same sample in a study of PD-1 blockade in classical Hodgkin lymphoma. The time point is: cycle 4 day 1 (C4D1), after 6 weeks of nivolumab. In every patient, relapse followed autologous stem cell transplantation, while exposure to brentuximab vedotin differed. Magnetic negative selection was used to purify CD4+ T cells from PBMCs that had been thawed. Some clones are missing from TCRdb's copy, which holds only in-frame ones; the method was immunoSEQ multiplex PCR. Of 30,000 to 35,000 clones listed, about 86% are singletons. The input for sequencing was CD4+ T cells from blood, taken before the fourth cycle of nivolumab. Every receptor here comes from a human donor with classical Hodgkin lymphoma.

The chain uses TRBV30 and TRBJ1-6; D is undetermined. The germline CDR1 and CDR2 sequences are GTSNPN and SVGIG (reference sequence). The length of the CDR3 is 13 residues. V was pared by 4 bases and J by 7 bases, with 11 bases between. This CDR3 reads CAWNPGRNSPLHF. CDR3 coding DNA: TGTGCCTGGAATCCCGGTAGGAATTCACCCCTCCACTTT.

This clone has a single count. This chain links TRBV5-5 with TRBJ2-1; D might be TRBD2 (6 bases). CDR3 length: 14 residues. Germline loops: CDR1 SGHKS, CDR2 YYEKEE (reference sequence). V dropped 7 bases and J dropped 2 bases, with 13 bases sitting between them. Here the CDR3 DNA reads TGTGCCAGCTCGGCGGGGCCCACCTACAATGAGCAGTTCTTC. It codes for CASSAGPTYNEQFF.

The V and J genes are TRBV2 and TRBJ2-2; 8 bases are shared with TRBD1. CDR1 is SNHLY, CDR2 FYNNEI, per germline. CDR3 length: 16 amino acids. V was clipped by 7 bases and J by 0 bases; unmatched bases: 7. The CDR3 nucleotides are TGTGCCAGCACCTTAAGGACAGGGACGAACACCGGGGAGCTGTTTTTT. This translates into CASTLRTGTNTGELFF.

V gene TRBV27 combines with J gene TRBJ2-1; possibly TRBD1 for D (6 bases). Per germline, CDR1 MNHEY and CDR2 SMNVEV (reference sequence). The CDR3 runs 14 residues. Trimming shortened V by 5 bases and J by 7 bases, and 15 bases separated the two germline ends. Here the CDR3 reads CASSPYPRGNEQFF. The DNA of the CDR3 is TGTGCCAGCAGTCCCTACCCCAGGGGTAATGAGCAGTTCTTC.

The chain joins TRBV6-6 to TRBJ2-7; perhaps TRBD1 as D (5 bases). V gave up 2 bases and J gave up 6 bases, with 8 bases separating them. The CDR3 has 12 residues. The germline CDR1 and CDR2 sequences are MNHNY and SVGAGI (reference sequence). CDR3 loop: CASSYSRVEQYF. The CDR3 nucleotides are TGTGCCAGCAGTTACAGCAGGGTCGAGCAGTACTTC.

This chain connects TRBV28 to TRBJ1-3; D remains unclear. V lost 3 bases and J lost 5, with 8 bases in between. The V gene's germline CDR1 is MDHEN and CDR2 SYDVKM. The CDR3 contains 13 residues. CDR3 sequence (DNA): TGTGCCAGCAGTTTCGATCTTAGAAACACCATATATTTT. Translating gives CASSFDLRNTIYF.

The CDR3 reads CASSKQDYYNEQFF. In DNA, the CDR3 is TGTGCCAGCAGCAAACAGGACTACTACAATGAGCAGTTCTTC. The chain links TRBV28 to TRBJ2-1; maybe TRBD2 (6 bases). Trimming pared 6 bases from V and 3 bases from J, leaving 12 bases between. The CDR3 is 14 residues long. The germline V gene encodes CDR1 MDHEN and CDR2 SYDVKM.

The CDR3 nucleotides read TGCGCCAGCAGCATAACAAAGAACACTGAAGCTTTCTTT. Translation gives CASSITKNTEAFF. This chain links TRBV5-1 with TRBJ1-1; no definite D call. Germline CDR1 and CDR2: SGHRS and YFSETQ. This CDR3 is built from 13 residues. V was trimmed by 4 bases and J by 1 base, leaving 8 bases between them.

The V gene is TRBV30, the J gene TRBJ1-6; 9 nucleotides line up with TRBD1. V shed 6 bases and J 11 bases; nucleotides not matched to a gene: 11. CDR1 is GTSNPN and CDR2 is SVGIG in the germline V gene (reference sequence). CDR3 length: 14 amino acids. This CDR3 is CACATGTGLAPLHF. The CDR3 DNA follows: TGTGCCTGCGCAACCGGGACAGGGCTCGCACCCCTCCACTTT.

This chain connects TRBV2 to TRBJ1-4; 11 nucleotides agree with TRBD1. Germline V gives CDR1 SNHLY, CDR2 FYNNEI. This CDR3 is 14 amino acids long. The ends lost 6 bases at V and 7 bases at J; junction bases unmatched: 4. DNA for the CDR3: TGTGCCAGCAGATGGGACAGGGGGAGTGAAAAACTGTTTTTT. As protein: CASRWDRGSEKLFF.

This chain joins TRBV9 and TRBJ2-5; 10 bases fit TRBD1. This CDR3 has 15 residues. J gave up 2 bases and V 0 bases, and 1 base lay outside the gene matches. Germline CDR1 reads SGDLS; CDR2 reads YYNGEE. The DNA of the CDR3 is TGTGCCAGCAGCGTAGCGGACAGGGGGCAAGAGACCCAGTACTTC. Its protein is CASSVADRGQETQYF.